This TCR beta chain was identified during a study of Ad26.COV2.S vaccination and SARS-CoV-2 variants. Treatment: about 20 received Ad26.COV2.S at low or high dose, single or two shots; about 5 received placebo; per-sample allocation not given. Collection of the samples took place on day 63 after the first injection of vaccine or placebo. CDR1 and CDR2 (germline): SGDLS, YYNGEE. Between the trimmed V and J ends, which lost 2 bases and 3 bases, there was a span of 8 bases. The CDR3 is 13 amino acids. Clones were read by immunoSEQ multiplex PCR, and TCRdb kept only the in-frame ones, dropping some. The table lists around 320,000 clones, roughly 87% of them singletons.

This receptor was taken from a person between 18 and 65 years old who received the Ad26.COV2.S COVID-19 vaccine or a placebo. The specimen comprised peripheral blood, sampled in a trial of Ad26.COV2.S vaccine versus placebo. The chain carries TRBV9 and TRBJ2-5; D remains ambiguous. This chain's CDR3 is CASSVGRKETQYF. In nucleotides, the CDR3 is TGTGCCAGCAGCGTTGGCCGGAAAGAGACCCAGTACTTC.